This TCR beta chain is from a study of PD-1 blockade in classical Hodgkin lymphoma. Every patient experienced relapse after autologous stem cell transplantation, and brentuximab vedotin exposure varied. Purified CD4+ T cells were obtained from thawed PBMCs through magnetic negative selection. The length of the CDR3 is 15 residues. V shed 6 bases and J shed 1 base, with 13 bases lying between them. Germline V gene lookup returns CDR1 MNHEY and CDR2 SVGAGI. Assay: immunoSEQ multiplex PCR; the TCRdb copy retains only in-frame clones and omits some. The sample consists of about 7,700 clones, 70% to 90% of them appearing once. This clone appeared a few times. Its target is unknown. General study results and limits: Excluded were patients who started nivolumab under 1 year after ASCT, a group that had lower diversity. The study found that TCR diversity rose significantly by C4D1 in CD4+ but not CD8+ cells. Lower baseline TCR diversity marked trial partial responders and progressors.

The chain combines TRBV6-5 with TRBJ1-5, with a tentative D call TRBD1 (6 bases). The clonotype originates from a human donor with classical Hodgkin lymphoma. The material was CD4+ T cells from blood, obtained at baseline. Here the CDR3 reads CASSQTGISNQPQHF. The CDR3 DNA is TGTGCCAGCAGCCAAACAGGGATCAGCAATCAGCCCCAGCATTTT.